The rows below give T cell receptor beta chains drawn from one sample of a study of beta chain features in type 1 diabetes. Profiling relied on immunoSEQ multiplex PCR, and the TCRdb table lists in-frame clones only, not all of them. In the table there are 640,000 or so clones, over 12% of which are singletons. Sequenced sample: naive CD4+ T cells from blood. The receptors stem from a man younger than 35 with type 1 diabetes. Each CDR3 is given with its conserved first and last residue. D genes are given only for firm matches. Where a row states a size, it is once, few, many or the class of an expanded clone; other rows omit it.

v_call: TRBV7-2
j_call: TRBJ2-1
d_call: .
clone_size: few
cdr3_length: 14
cdr3_aa: CASSLRRADNEQFF
cdr3_nt: TGTGCCAGCAGCTTAAGACGGGCGGACAATGAGCAGTTCTTC

v_call: TRBV5-7
j_call: TRBJ2-7
d_call: .
clone_size: .
cdr3_length: 14
cdr3_aa: CASSSTHRENEQYF
cdr3_nt: TGTGCCAGCAGCTCGACCCACAGGGAGAACGAGCAGTACTTC

v_call: TRBV28
j_call: TRBJ1-3
d_call: .
clone_size: few
cdr3_length: 15
cdr3_aa: CASCNDILSGNTIYF
cdr3_nt: TGTGCCAGCTGCAACGACATCCTCTCTGGAAACACCATATATTTT

v_call: TRBV11-2
j_call: TRBJ2-1
d_call: .
clone_size: .
cdr3_length: 15
cdr3_aa: CASSLDRGDVNEQFF
cdr3_nt: TGTGCCAGCAGCTTAGACAGGGGGGATGTCAATGAGCAGTTCTTC

v_call: TRBV7-2
j_call: TRBJ2-1
d_call: TRBD2
clone_size: .
cdr3_length: 15
cdr3_aa: CASSSGHSSYNEQFF
cdr3_nt: TGTGCCAGCAGTAGCGGGCACAGCTCCTACAATGAGCAGTTCTTC

v_call: TRBV11-2
j_call: TRBJ2-2
d_call: .
clone_size: few
cdr3_length: 16
cdr3_aa: CASSLGRDANTGELFF
cdr3_nt: TGTGCCAGCAGCTTAGGCCGAGATGCGAACACCGGGGAGCTGTTTTTT

v_call: TRBV30
j_call: TRBJ2-1
d_call: .
clone_size: few
cdr3_length: 14
cdr3_aa: CAWSVDSSYNEQFF
cdr3_nt: TGTGCCTGGAGTGTGGACAGCTCCTACAATGAGCAGTTCTTC

v_call: TRBV6-5
j_call: TRBJ2-7
d_call: .
clone_size: .
cdr3_length: 14
cdr3_aa: CASSATASSYEQYF
cdr3_nt: TGTGCCAGCAGTGCGACAGCCAGCTCCTACGAGCAGTACTTC

v_call: TRBV28
j_call: TRBJ1-6
d_call: .
clone_size: .
cdr3_length: 11
cdr3_aa: CASGYNSPLHF
cdr3_nt: TGTGCCAGCGGCTATAATTCACCCCTCCACTTT

v_call: TRBV21-1
j_call: TRBJ2-1
d_call: .
clone_size: few
cdr3_length: 17
cdr3_aa: CASGLSRYQSSYNEQFF
cdr3_nt: TGTGCCAGCGGCCTAAGTCGGTATCAGAGCTCCTACAATGAGCAGTTCTTC

v_call: TRBV11-2
j_call: TRBJ2-7
d_call: TRBD2
clone_size: few
cdr3_length: 16
cdr3_aa: CASSSRRTSGPYEQYF
cdr3_nt: TGTGCCAGCAGCTCAAGACGGACTAGCGGGCCCTACGAGCAGTACTTC

v_call: TRBV15
j_call: TRBJ1-4
d_call: TRBD1
clone_size: .
cdr3_length: 18
cdr3_aa: CATSREPGGRATNEKLFF
cdr3_nt: TGTGCCACCAGCAGAGAGCCAGGGGGCCGGGCAACTAATGAAAAACTGTTTTTT

v_call: TRBV19
j_call: TRBJ1-4
d_call: .
clone_size: .
cdr3_length: 16
cdr3_aa: CASSIARETTNEKLFF
cdr3_nt: TGTGCCAGTAGTATTGCGAGAGAAACAACTAATGAAAAACTGTTTTTT

v_call: TRBV30
j_call: TRBJ1-2
d_call: .
clone_size: few
cdr3_length: 12
cdr3_aa: CAWSVGLTRRTF
cdr3_nt: TGTGCCTGGAGTGTTGGGTTGACCCGGCGGACCTTC

v_call: TRBV9
j_call: TRBJ2-1
d_call: .
clone_size: .
cdr3_length: 13
cdr3_aa: CASSLTAGNEQFF
cdr3_nt: TGTGCCAGCAGCTTGACGGCTGGAAATGAGCAGTTCTTC

v_call: TRBV30
j_call: TRBJ1-4
d_call: .
clone_size: few
cdr3_length: 14
cdr3_aa: CAWRIRQRNEKLFF
cdr3_nt: TGTGCCTGGAGAATACGACAGCGTAATGAAAAACTGTTTTTT